Below, 30 T cell receptor beta chains from the same sample are listed, as sequenced in a study of blood T cell repertoires in COVID-19. The table came from immunoSEQ multiplex PCR; TCRdb's copy has only in-frame clones and leaves some out. Here the sample spans more than 85,000 clones, roughly 80% being singletons. The material sequenced was peripheral blood. The receptors come from a human donor in a cohort sampled during active COVID-19.

This clone was picked up a small number of times. The chain uses TRBV2 and TRBJ1-5, with D possibly matching TRBD1 (6 bases). CDR1 and CDR2 (germline): SNHLY, FYNNEI. V dropped 6 bases and J dropped 9 bases, with 15 bases sitting between them. This CDR3 is built from 13 residues. In DNA form, the CDR3 reads TGTGCCAGCAGGGGGCAGGGGTCAACGCCCCAGCATTTT. It specifies CASRGQGSTPQHF.

Judged by abundance, this clone is medium-sized. The CDR3, as DNA: TGCGCCAGCAGCCAAGAGCGGAGTACAATTTTTTATGAGGCTTTCTTT. This sequence encodes CASSQERSTIFYEAFF. This chain connects TRBV4-1 to TRBJ1-1; D is ambiguous. The V gene's germline CDR1 is MGHRA and CDR2 YSYEKL. V lost 0 bases to trimming and J lost 11 bases, with 22 bases between them. The CDR3 runs to 16 residues.

This chain connects TRBV24-1 to TRBJ1-6; D unresolved. CDR3 length: 12 residues. V gave up 12 bases and J gave up 12 bases, with 17 bases separating them. Germline V gene sequence: CDR1 KGHDR, CDR2 SFDVKD. The CDR3 DNA reads as TGTGCCCCGATTTACCCCCGGGGACCCCTCCACTTT. Translation gives CAPIYPRGPLHF.

V is TRBV19 and J is TRBJ1-2, with 10 bases lining up with TRBD1. The CDR3 has 13 residues. V lost 6 bases to trimming and J lost 6 bases; unmatched junction nucleotides: 4. CDR1 is LNHDA and CDR2 is SQIVND in the germline V gene (reference sequence). The CDR3 sequence is CASSWDRGDGYTF. The CDR3 DNA sequence: TGTGCCAGTAGCTGGGACAGGGGAGATGGCTACACCTTC.

V and J are TRBV28 and TRBJ2-7, with 7 bases aligning to TRBD1. With 0 bases clipped from V and 2 bases from J, the junction kept 1 base outside the gene matches. The CDR3 sequence is 14 residues long. Germline-derived CDR1 and CDR2 are MDHEN and SYDVKM. CDR3 residues: CASSLWTGPYEQYF. The CDR3 nucleotides read TGTGCCAGCAGTTTATGGACAGGGCCCTACGAGCAGTACTTC.

This clone was seen more than once but under ten times. This chain connects TRBV5-4 to TRBJ1-3; TRBD1 might be the D (6 bases). Germline V CDR1 and CDR2: SGHNT, YYREEE (reference sequence). Trimming pared 1 base from V and 0 bases from J, leaving 8 bases between. This CDR3 contains 15 residues. The CDR3 nucleotides read TGTGCCAGCAGCTTGAGGGGGAACTCTGGAAACACCATATATTTT. As protein: CASSLRGNSGNTIYF.

V is TRBV11-2 and J is TRBJ1-5, with D hard to call. Trimming took 1 base from V and 5 from J, leaving 6 bases between them. Germline V gives CDR1 SGHAT, CDR2 FQNNGV. The CDR3 runs 13 residues. The chain's CDR3 is CASSLVRDQPQHF. The CDR3, as DNA: TGTGCCAGCAGCTTAGTGAGGGATCAGCCCCAGCATTTT.

The chain couples TRBV9 to TRBJ1-3; D is possibly TRBD1 (6 bases). V was trimmed by 4 bases and J by 2 bases, leaving 7 bases between them. Germline V CDR1 and CDR2: SGDLS, YYNGEE. This CDR3 spans 13 amino acids. The CDR3 region has the DNA TGTGCCAGCAGCAACAGGGCTGGAAACACCATATATTTT. Protein product: CASSNRAGNTIYF.

The J gene is TRBJ1-6, the V gene TRBV28; 9 bases align to TRBD1. CDR1 MDHEN and CDR2 SYDVKM come from the germline V gene. This CDR3 comprises 15 residues. Unmatched junction bases numbered 13, after V lost 7 bases and J lost 12 bases. DNA for the CDR3: TGTGCCAGCACTACAGGGGGCAGGGGCCTGCGACCCCTCCACTTT. The encoded protein is CASTTGGRGLRPLHF.

This chain uses TRBV9 with TRBJ2-4; a weak D match, TRBD1 (6 bases). V gave up 5 bases and J gave up 3 bases, with 21 bases separating them. The CDR3 extends over 17 amino acids. Germline V gene data show CDR1 as SGDLS and CDR2 as YYNGEE. This CDR3 reads CASSEAGDERVKNIQYF. In nucleotides, the CDR3 is TGTGCCAGCAGTGAGGCAGGGGACGAGAGGGTCAAAAACATTCAGTACTTC. The whole variable domain, remainder taken from reference TRBV9 and TRBJ2-4, is DSGVTQTPKHLITATGQRVTLRCSPRSGDLSVYWYQQSLDQGLQFLIQYYNGEERAKGNILERFSAQQFPDLHSELNLSSLELGDSALYFCASSEAGDERVKNIQYFGAGTRLSVL.

CDR3 region: CARSFGGGVGTYQETQYF. CDR3 in DNA: TGTGCCAGAAGCTTCGGTGGAGGTGTCGGAACGTACCAAGAGACCCAGTACTTC. The chain uses TRBV5-3 and TRBJ2-5, with a tentative D call TRBD2 (5 bases). TRBV5-3 is an ORF, with its function uncertain. This CDR3 region has 18 residues. V was cut by 2 bases and J by 0 bases, with 20 bases left in between.

This chain joins TRBV30 and TRBJ1-4; D possibly corresponds to TRBD1 (6 bases). Germline V gives CDR1 GTSNPN, CDR2 SVGIG (reference sequence). Trimming removed 8 bases at V and 7 bases at J, with 17 bases between. The CDR3 has 13 residues. The CDR3 DNA reads TGTGCCCTAGGGCCAGGGGAGGGTGAAAAACTGTTTTTT. Encoded protein: CALGPGEGEKLFF.

The genes are TRBV5-1 and TRBJ1-5; TRBD1 matches 7 bases. CDR1 SGHRS and CDR2 YFSETQ come from the germline V gene. The CDR3 has 16 residues. Germline trimming cut 3 bases from V and 6 bases from J; bases unmatched to any gene: 12. The CDR3 loop reads CASSSGITGETQPQHF. The CDR3 coding sequence is TGCGCCAGCAGCTCGGGAATTACAGGGGAGACTCAGCCCCAGCATTTT.

This chain uses TRBV11-3 with TRBJ2-1, with 8 bases fitting TRBD1. The CDR3 length is 13 residues. Per germline, CDR1 SGHNT and CDR2 YENEEA. Trimming removed 5 bases from V and 9 bases from J; junction bases left unmatched: 6. CDR3 sequence reads: CASSLTGVGEQFF. The CDR3 bases are TGTGCCAGCAGCCTGACAGGGGTCGGTGAGCAGTTCTTC.

This chain links TRBV7-3 with TRBJ2-1, with 11 bases that match TRBD2. Trimming at V came to 8 bases and at J to 6 bases, leaving 6 bases not matched to a gene. The CDR3 sequence is 14 residues long. CDR1 and CDR2 (germline): SGHTA, FQGTGA. The CDR3 region is CASGPLAGGNEQFF. The CDR3 region has the DNA TGTGCCAGCGGCCCTCTAGCGGGGGGCAATGAGCAGTTCTTC.

The chain combines TRBV7-9 with TRBJ2-3, with D unresolved. Germline V gene sequence: CDR1 SEHNR, CDR2 FQNEAQ (reference sequence). This CDR3 is built from 15 residues. The ends were cut back, 2 bases at V and 0 bases at J, with 9 bases in the middle. Written as DNA, the CDR3 is TGTGCCAGCAGCTTAAGCGCGAGTAGCACAGATACGCAGTATTTT. Translated: CASSLSASSTDTQYF.

This clone came up a few times. The chain is built from TRBV12-3 or TRBV12-4 and TRBJ2-6; possibly TRBD2 for D (5 bases). Trimming stripped 3 bases from V and 16 bases from J, with 13 bases between. The CDR3 totals 12 residues. The CDR3 DNA is TGTGCCAGCAGTTTCACTAGGGCCGGGCTGACTTTC. Residues: CASSFTRAGLTF.

This chain connects TRBV7-2 to TRBJ1-2; D is perhaps TRBD1 (5 bases). Between the trimmed V and J ends, which lost 5 bases and 2 bases, there was a span of 18 bases. The CDR3 is made up of 16 amino acids. From germline, CDR1 is SGHTA and CDR2 FQGNSA. CDR3: CASSADSGLKNYGYTF. CDR3 sequence (DNA): TGTGCCAGCAGCGCCGACTCAGGGCTTAAAAACTATGGCTACACCTTC.

DNA for the CDR3: TGTGCCAGCACCGGAACGGGGAGACAGGGTTGGAATGAGCAGTTCTTC. Its protein product is CASTGTGRQGWNEQFF. The V call is TRBV25-1, the J call TRBJ2-1, with 7 bases fitting TRBD1. The CDR3 length is 16 residues. Trimming cost V 7 bases and J 7 bases; bases outside gene matches: 16. From germline, CDR1 is MGHDK and CDR2 SYGVNS. The entire variable domain, with the rest obtained from reference TRBV25-1 and TRBJ2-1, is as follows: EADIYQTPRYLVIGTGKKITLECSQTMGHDKMYWYQQDPGMELHLIHYSYGVNSTEKGDLSSESTVSRIRTEHFPLTLESARPSHTSQYLCASTGTGRQGWNEQFFGPGTRLTVL.

V and J are TRBV21-1 and TRBJ2-1; TRBD2, the table's D call, was not compared with the DNA. TRBV21-1 is shown as a pseudogene. The CDR3 contains 13 residues. The chain's CDR3 is CASSPGSYNEQFF. For the CDR3, the DNA is TGTGCCAGCAGCCCGGGGAGCTACAATGAGCAGTTCTTC.

The J gene is TRBJ2-5, the V gene TRBV7-2, with TRBD1 matching 11 bases. Germline V gives CDR1 SGHTA, CDR2 FQGNSA. This CDR3 contains 17 residues. The junction had 8 bases not matched to a gene; V was cut back by 4 bases and J by 1 base. In DNA form, the CDR3 reads TGTGCCAGCAGCTGGGGGGCCGGGACAGGGGGCCAAGAGACCCAGTACTTC. It encodes CASSWGAGTGGQETQYF.

The V call is TRBV28, the J call TRBJ1-2; D uncertain. CDR3 length equals 12 residues. CDR1 MDHEN and CDR2 SYDVKM come from the germline V gene. Trimming left V 3 bases short and J 5 bases short, with 7 bases between. The CDR3 region is CASSLSAYGYTF. The CDR3 DNA reads as TGTGCCAGCAGTTTGTCAGCGTATGGCTACACCTTC.

The V gene is TRBV6-5, the J gene TRBJ1-2, with TRBD1 matching 8 bases. Germline V gene lookup returns CDR1 MNHEY and CDR2 SVGAGI. V was pared by 7 bases and J by 7 bases, with 11 bases of the junction left unmatched. The CDR3 covers 14 residues. DNA for the CDR3: TGTGCCAGCACCGAGGACAGGGTAAAGCGTGGCTACACCTTC. It encodes CASTEDRVKRGYTF.

The V and J genes are TRBV7-2 and TRBJ2-1, with D maybe TRBD1 (6 bases). Per germline, CDR1 SGHTA and CDR2 FQGNSA. This CDR3 is built from 14 residues. V was clipped by 1 base and J by 2 bases, with 6 bases between them. The DNA for the CDR3 is TGTGCCAGCAGCTTAGGGGGGCCCTACAATGAGCAGTTCTTC. Its translation: CASSLGGPYNEQFF.

V usage is TRBV7-9 and J usage is TRBJ1-4; unclear D gene. Germline lookup yields CDR1 SEHNR and CDR2 FQNEAQ (reference sequence). The CDR3 sequence is 14 residues long. Trimming removed 1 base at V and 3 bases at J, with 6 bases between. The CDR3 loop is CASSLGQANEKLFF. The CDR3 nucleotides read TGTGCCAGCAGCTTAGGGCAGGCTAATGAAAAACTGTTTTTT.

The chain has TRBV6-6 and TRBJ1-5; no clear D gene. The CDR3 has 13 residues. With 2 bases removed from V and 5 bases from J, the gap between germline ends came to 7 bases. Per germline, CDR1 MNHNY and CDR2 SVGAGI (reference sequence). The CDR3 sequence: CASSYVSYQPQHF. The CDR3, as DNA: TGTGCCAGCAGTTACGTGAGTTATCAGCCCCAGCATTTT.

This clone appeared a single time. The conserved closing phenylalanine or tryptophan is absent in this CDR3, likely reflecting a read error. In DNA, the CDR3 is TGTGCCAGCAGTCCCCGACAGGGGGGAGTCCACGAGCAGTACCTC. This translates into CASSPRQGGVHEQYL. The chain combines TRBV6-6 with TRBJ2-7; 9 bases are shared with TRBD1. J gave up 5 bases and V 5 bases, and 10 bases lay outside the gene matches. Germline loops: CDR1 MNHNY, CDR2 SVGAGI (reference sequence). The CDR3 has 15 amino acids.

Note on this clone: The junction shows a germline mismatch at one end, possibly a read error. This chain uses TRBV28 with TRBJ2-7; 11 bases agree with TRBD1. The CDR3 totals 15 residues. In germline, CDR1 is MDHEN, CDR2 SYDVKM. The CDR3 protein is CASSRYGQGALLLDF. DNA for the CDR3: TGTGCCAGCAGTCGCTACGGACAGGGGGCCCTACTCTTAGACTTC.

V is TRBV1 and J is TRBJ2-3; the D segment call TRBD2 is taken from the table without a DNA check. TRBV1 is recorded as a pseudogene. The CDR3 length is 18 residues. Here the CDR3 DNA reads TGCACCAGCAGCCAAGATATCAAGGGGACTAGTGAAACAGATACGCAGTATTTT. Protein product: CTSSQDIKGTSETDTQYF.

The genes are TRBV12-3 or TRBV12-4 and TRBJ2-3, with D unclear. Deletions cut 7 bases from V and 2 bases from J, with 10 bases between. CDR3 length: 13 residues. The CDR3 coding sequence is TGTGCCAGCATCTTCTCCCCCACAGATACGCAGTATTTT. This gives the protein CASIFSPTDTQYF.